This is a list of T cell receptor beta chains from one sample in a study of blood T cell repertoires in COVID-19. Method: immunoSEQ multiplex PCR; TCRdb's copy keeps in-frame clones and lacks some. The sample includes nearly 100,000 clones, about 81% of them seen just once. Specimen: peripheral blood. The receptors here all came from a woman in her sixties or seventies with acute or convalescent COVID-19. The CDR3 runs from the conserved cysteine through the conserved F or W. The D gene is left open where the match is weak. Not all rows give a size; the values are once, few, many and, for expanded clones, a class.

d_call clone_size j_call v_call cdr3_nt cdr3_aa
TRBD1 few TRBJ2-7 TRBV20-1 TGCAGTGCTAGTCTTTCGGGACAGCGGTACTTC CSASLSGQRYF
NA few TRBJ1-1 TRBV29-1 TGCAGCGTTGGGGCCAGTGAAGCTTTCTTT CSVGASEAFF
TRBD1 NA TRBJ1-4 TRBV19 TGTGCCAGTAGTATTAGGACAGGTATTCGTGACGAAAAACTGTTTTTT CASSIRTGIRDEKLFF
TRBD2 NA TRBJ2-1 TRBV6-2/TRBV6-3 TGTGCCAGCAGTAGGACTAGCGGGATCAACAATGAGCAGTTCTTC CASSRTSGINNEQFF
NA NA TRBJ1-6 TRBV23-1 TGCGCCAGCAGTCAACCCCCCGGGGGGCGTAATTCACCCCTCCACTTT CASSQPPGGRNSPLHF
NA NA TRBJ1-6 TRBV4-2 TGTGCCAGCAGCCAATTCCGGGAGGGACCCCTCCACTTT CASSQFREGPLHF
TRBD1 NA TRBJ1-5 TRBV19 TGTGCCAGTAGTATAGACCGGGACAGACCTGCCCAGCATTTT CASSIDRDRPAQHF
NA NA TRBJ2-3 TRBV3-1/TRBV3-2 TGTGCCAGCAGCCAAGATCTAGGTAGCGGTTTCACAGATACGCAGTATTTT CASSQDLGSGFTDTQYF
NA once TRBJ2-7 TRBV15 TGTGCCACCAGCAGAGACGGTTACGAGCAGTACTTC CATSRDGYEQYF
TRBD1 NA TRBJ1-2 TRBV10-3 TGTGCCATCAGTACGACGGGACAGGGGTATGGCTACACCTTC CAISTTGQGYGYTF
NA NA TRBJ1-1 TRBV12-3/TRBV12-4 TGTGCCAGCAGTTTAACTCGTTTGCCCGAAGCTTTCTTT CASSLTRLPEAFF
NA NA TRBJ1-1 TRBV19 TGTGCCAGTACCAACAGGGTTACTGAAGCTTTCTTT CASTNRVTEAFF
NA NA TRBJ2-7 TRBV19 TGTGCCAGTAGTATAGATCGGGTAATACAGGGTTATCCCTACGAACAGTACTTC CASSIDRVIQGYPYEQYF
TRBD2 NA TRBJ2-1 TRBV6-5 TGTGCCAGCAGCAGGACTAGCGGCTACAATGAGCAGTTCTTC CASSRTSGYNEQFF
TRBD1 NA TRBJ2-7 TRBV13 TGTGCCAGCAGCCTGGGGGACAGGGGTATCGAGCAGTACTTC CASSLGDRGIEQYF
TRBD2 once TRBJ2-7 TRBV9 TGTGCCAGCAGCGTTGGGACTAGCGGGGGGATCCCCTACGAGCAGTACTTC CASSVGTSGGIPYEQYF
TRBD1 NA TRBJ1-2 TRBV28 TGTGCCAGCAGAGATACAGGGGGCGTCTATGGCTACACCTTC CASRDTGGVYGYTF
NA NA TRBJ2-7 TRBV21-1 TGTGCCAGCAGCAAAGGACGGGAGGGAACCTACGAGCAGTACTTC CASSKGREGTYEQYF
NA NA TRBJ2-7 TRBV28 TGTGCCAGCACGGCCCTTGGTGGGGGGAGCTCCTACGAGCAGTACTTC CASTALGGGSSYEQYF
TRBD2 NA TRBJ2-7 TRBV7-2 TGTGCCAGCAGCTTAATCGGGACTAGCCCACCCTACGAGCAGTACTTC CASSLIGTSPPYEQYF
NA NA TRBJ1-1 TRBV19 TGTGCCAGTAGTATGTCAGGGATGAACACTGAAGCTTTCTTT CASSMSGMNTEAFF
TRBD2 NA TRBJ2-2 TRBV7-3 TGTGCCAGCAGCCCATTGGGAGGGGACCCCGGGGAGCTGTTTTTT CASSPLGGDPGELFF
TRBD1 NA TRBJ1-2 TRBV7-2 TGTGCCAGCAGCCTCGGACAGGGCGGTGGTTATGGCTACACCTTC CASSLGQGGGYGYTF
NA NA TRBJ1-1 TRBV3-1/TRBV3-2 TGTGCCAGCAGCCCCCCAAGCAACACTGAAGCTTTCTTT CASSPPSNTEAFF
TRBD2 NA TRBJ2-2 TRBV5-1 TGCGCCAGCAGTCGCGGGGGGATGAACACCGGGGAGCTGTTTTTT CASSRGGMNTGELFF
NA NA TRBJ1-2 TRBV10-3 TGTGCCATCACTTCGGGGGGCCTTAACTATGGCTACACCTTC CAITSGGLNYGYTF
NA NA TRBJ1-5 TRBV30 TGTGCCTGGAGCGAGGATAGCAATCAGCCCCAGCATTTT CAWSEDSNQPQHF
NA NA TRBJ1-2 TRBV7-2 TGTGCCAGCAGCCCGAGGAGGGTACCCTCCCAAGGCTACACCTTC CASSPRRVPSQGYTF
NA once TRBJ2-7 TRBV4-1 TGCGCCAGCAGCCGTGTTGAGGCGAACTACGAGCAGTACTTC CASSRVEANYEQYF
TRBD2 NA TRBJ2-2 TRBV30 TGTGCCTGGAGTGAGTGGACTAGCTCCGGGGAGCTGTTTTTT CAWSEWTSSGELFF
TRBD1 once TRBJ2-1 TRBV2 TGTGCCAGCATCACAGGGGGCTACAATGAGCAGTTCTTC CASITGGYNEQFF
NA once TRBJ2-5 TRBV2 TGTGCCAGCAGTCTGGGAGTTGAGACCCAGTACTTC CASSLGVETQYF
NA NA TRBJ1-1 TRBV7-9 TGTGCCAGCAGCCCAATGAAGTCCGAGGAGTCAGCTTTCTTT CASSPMKSEESAFF
NA few TRBJ1-5 TRBV29-1 TGCAGCGTTGTTTTCGACAATCCAAATCAGCCCCAGCATTTT CSVVFDNPNQPQHF
NA few TRBJ2-5 TRBV5-4 TGTGCCAGCAGCTTGGGGACTTTGGAGACCCAGTACTTC CASSLGTLETQYF
TRBD1 NA TRBJ1-5 TRBV5-5 TGTGCCAGCAGCTTGGGGGGGACAGGGAATCAGCCCCAGCATTTT CASSLGGTGNQPQHF
NA NA TRBJ2-1 TRBV3-1/TRBV3-2 TGTGCCAGCAGCCTCCGGGGTACCCAAATCAATGAGCAGTTCTTC CASSLRGTQINEQFF
TRBD1 NA TRBJ1-6 TRBV6-5 TGTGCCAGCAGTCCTGGGACAGGGGGCAATTCACCCCTCCACTTT CASSPGTGGNSPLHF
NA few TRBJ2-1 TRBV7-2 TGTGCCAGCAGCTTATCCGGGCGGGCAGGGGCGATTGATGAGCAGTTCTTC CASSLSGRAGAIDEQFF
TRBD1 NA TRBJ1-2 TRBV18 TGTGCCAGCTCACCACCACAGGGGCCCTATGGCTACACCTTC CASSPPQGPYGYTF
NA once TRBJ1-6 TRBV19 TGTGCCAGTAGGGACATCTATAATTCACCCCTCCACTTT CASRDIYNSPLHF